The TCR beta chain described here comes from a study of T cells in localized non-small cell lung cancer. Broader study findings: Compared with tumor, uninvolved adjacent lung displayed greater T cell clonality, ranking highest overall.

On this clone: Its antigen is as yet unknown.

With V trimmed by 4 bases and J by 2 bases, 3 bases remained unmatched. The CDR3 is 15 amino acids. Germline V gene sequence: CDR1 MDHEN, CDR2 SYDVKM. Some clones are missing from TCRdb's copy, which holds only in-frame ones; the method was immunoSEQ multiplex PCR. The table lists roughly 48,000 clones, approximately 75% of them singletons. J is TRBJ2-2 and V is TRBV28, with 8 bases identical to TRBD1. The starting material was peripheral blood, obtained before any cancer treatment. The receptor comes from a man aged 40-75 years with stage I squamous cell lung carcinoma. The CDR3 bases are TGTGCCAGCAGTTCCGGACAGGGTAACACCGGGGAGCTGTTTTTT. Protein product: CASSSGQGNTGELFF.